Shown below are 24 T cell receptor beta chains from a single sample sequenced in a study of metastatic and nonmetastatic thyroid tumors. TCRdb recomputed clones from the PCR reads via MiXCR. Here the sample spans about 14,000 clones, around 29% being singletons. Thyroid surgery took place with no prior treatment in any patient. The sequencing input was tumor tissue. These receptors were collected from a female donor with papillary thyroid cancer or a benign thyroid nodule (not recorded which). Some clones in this sample may be carry-over from other donors' samples.

This clone was observed many times. The CDR3 nucleotides are TGTGCCAGCAGCCAGAGCGGGAGCTTCAATGAGCAGTTCTTC. It yields the protein CASSQSGSFNEQFF. The chain uses TRBV16 and TRBJ2-1; 8 bases line up with TRBD2. CDR3 length equals 14 residues. V trimming: 3 bases; J trimming: 6 bases; junction bases outside the gene matches: 4. The germline V gene encodes CDR1 KGHSY and CDR2 FQNENV.

This clone appeared many times. The chain links TRBV20-1 to TRBJ2-1; 14 positions match TRBD2. Trimming took 6 bases from V and 9 from J; bases not matched to a gene: 7. This CDR3 is 14 amino acids long. Germline V lookup: CDR1 DFQATT, CDR2 SNEGSKA (reference sequence). The CDR3: CSAGGTSGSGEQFF. In DNA, the CDR3 is TGCAGTGCCGGTGGGACTAGCGGGAGCGGTGAGCAGTTCTTC.

This clone came up many times. The V and J genes are TRBV6-2 or TRBV6-3 and TRBJ2-3; D unclear. The CDR3 is 14 amino acids. Germline CDR1 is MNHEY and CDR2 is SVGEGT. V lost 0 bases, J lost 0 bases, and 4 bases lay in between. The CDR3 loop reads CASSYSESTDTQYF. As DNA, the CDR3 is TGTGCCAGCAGTTACTCCGAGAGCACAGATACGCAGTATTTT.

This clone has a count of ten or more. V usage is TRBV12-3 or TRBV12-4 and J usage is TRBJ1-2; unclear D gene. Trimming cost V 2 bases and J 4 bases, with 5 bases left between them. The CDR3 is 12 residues long. The DNA for the CDR3 is TGTGCCAGCAGTTTAAACAGCTATGGCTACACCTTC. This gives the protein CASSLNSYGYTF.

In its sample, this clone ranks as medium-sized. V usage is TRBV2 and J usage is TRBJ2-2, with TRBD2 as a possible D gene (6 bases). Trimming removed 6 bases from V and 0 bases from J, with 8 bases in between. Looked up from germline, CDR1 is SNHLY and CDR2 is FYNNEI. This CDR3 comprises 14 residues. CDR3 amino acids: CASREGANTGELFF. As DNA, the CDR3 is TGTGCCAGCAGGGAGGGCGCGAACACCGGGGAGCTGTTTTTT.

This sequence joins TRBV9 and TRBJ1-6; TRBD1 agrees at 7 bases. Looked up from germline, CDR1 is SGDLS and CDR2 is YYNGEE. The CDR3 covers 18 residues. The V gene end was trimmed by 0 bases and the J gene end by 2 bases; junction bases not matched to a gene: 8. CDR3 DNA sequence: TGTGCCAGCAGCGTAGACCCAGGGGGTAGCACCTATAATTCACCCCTCCACTTT. It is translated as CASSVDPGGSTYNSPLHF.

In the case of this clone: This may be a read error: a much more frequent sequence differs by one nucleotide. The CDR3 nucleotides are TGCAGTGCATTTCGGGGCAGGGGAGGTTCAGATACGCAGTATTTT. It yields the protein CSAFRGRGGSDTQYF. The chain joins TRBV20-1 to TRBJ2-3; either TRBD1 or TRBD2 may supply D (6 bases each). Trimming took off 6 bases at V and 4 bases at J, with 20 bases between the two ends. This CDR3 contains 15 residues. Germline V gene data show CDR1 as DFQATT and CDR2 as SNEGSKA (reference sequence).

The sample holds many counts of this clone. This chain uses TRBV4-3 with TRBJ1-1; D is undetermined. Germline CDR1 and CDR2: LGHNA and YSLEER. V lost 2 bases and J 3 bases, leaving 7 bases between the germline ends. This CDR3 region has 13 residues. This CDR3 reads CASSQSRDTEAFF. In nucleotides, the CDR3 is TGCGCCAGCAGCCAATCAAGGGACACTGAAGCTTTCTTT.

The chain couples TRBV20-1 to TRBJ1-2; a possible D gene is TRBD1 (5 bases). This CDR3 is 10 amino acids long. Per the germline V gene, CDR1 is DFQATT and CDR2 is SNEGSKA (reference sequence). Trimming took 7 bases from V and 4 from J, leaving 7 bases between them. The chain's CDR3 is CSVDSYGYTF. The CDR3, as DNA: TGCAGTGTCGACAGCTATGGCTACACCTTC.

By sample share, this clone is large. The gene calls are TRBV7-2 and TRBJ2-2, with TRBD2 as a possible D gene (5 bases). This CDR3 spans 16 amino acids. Trimming pared 0 bases from V and 6 bases from J, leaving 14 bases between. CDR1 and CDR2 (germline): SGHTA, FQGNSA. The CDR3, as DNA: TGTGCCAGCAGCTTAGCGTCTGCGGGTACGGCCGGGGAGCTGTTTTTT. The encoded protein is CASSLASAGTAGELFF.

The chain recombines TRBV6-1 with TRBJ1-2, with TRBD1 as a possible D gene (6 bases). Germline loops: CDR1 MNHNS, CDR2 SASEGT. The CDR3 is 14 amino acids. The V end lost 2 bases, the J end lost 5 bases, and 12 bases lay between the germline ends. CDR3 DNA sequence: TGTGCCAGCAGTGAAAGGGGGGGAAAGTATGGCTACACCTTC. This codes for CASSERGGKYGYTF.

The rearrangement links TRBV6-1 to TRBJ2-7; 7 bases line up with TRBD2. The CDR3 extends over 16 amino acids. The V and J ends lost 0 bases and 11 bases, in that order; junction bases with no gene match: 16. The germline V gene has CDR1 MNHNS and CDR2 SASEGT. The CDR3 DNA reads TGTGCCAGCAGTGAAGCCCCCGGGACTATCGGGAGTGGGAAGTACTTC. Residues: CASSEAPGTIGSGKYF.

This clone is medium-sized within its sample. The chain carries TRBV7-3 and TRBJ2-2; 7 nucleotides line up with TRBD2. Germline CDR1 reads SGHTA; CDR2 reads FQGTGA. The CDR3 sequence is 17 residues long. Trimming removed 3 bases from V and 0 bases from J; junction bases left unmatched: 7. The DNA for the CDR3 is TGTGCCAGCAGCTTCGAGCGGGGCGAAGCGAACACCGGGGAGCTGTTTTTT. Its translation: CASSFERGEANTGELFF.

In its sample, this clone ranks as large. The J gene is TRBJ2-2, the V gene TRBV11-3, with D perhaps TRBD2 (6 bases). V dropped 5 bases and J dropped 8 bases, with 18 bases sitting between them. Germline CDR1 and CDR2: SGHNT and YENEEA. The CDR3 sequence is 15 residues long. The CDR3 nucleotides read TGTGCCAGCAGCCCTGCCGGGACTTGGCGAGGGGAGCTGTTTTTT. Residues: CASSPAGTWRGELFF.

The chain is built from TRBV5-1 and TRBJ2-3; D gene uncertain. Germline V lookup: CDR1 SGHRS, CDR2 YFSETQ. Trimming took off 2 bases at V and 5 bases at J, with 12 bases between the two ends. The CDR3 runs 14 residues. CDR3 in DNA: TGCGCCAGCAGCTTCACTCCGTTGGGAGATACGCAGTATTTT. Amino acids: CASSFTPLGDTQYF.

This chain links TRBV19 with TRBJ1-2; 8 bases map to TRBD1. CDR1 LNHDA and CDR2 SQIVND come from the germline V gene (reference sequence). The length of the CDR3 is 12 residues. The V gene end was trimmed by 5 bases and the J gene end by 6 bases; junction bases not matched to a gene: 2. CDR3 amino acids: CASSRQGNGYTF. The CDR3 region has the DNA TGTGCCAGTAGTCGACAGGGGAATGGCTACACCTTC.

The chain uses TRBV7-2 and TRBJ2-2; D is ambiguous. The CDR3 length is 13 residues. Germline V gives CDR1 SGHTA, CDR2 FQGNSA. Trimming pared 4 bases from V and 4 bases from J, leaving 7 bases between. The CDR3: CASSSYSTGELFF. DNA of the CDR3: TGTGCCAGCAGCTCGTACAGCACCGGGGAGCTGTTTTTT.

By frequency in the sample, this clone is medium-sized. This sequence joins TRBV2 and TRBJ2-2; tentatively, D is TRBD2 (5 bases). Deletions cut 4 bases from V and 4 bases from J, with 13 bases between. The CDR3 runs to 15 residues. Germline-derived CDR1 and CDR2 are SNHLY and FYNNEI. The CDR3 spells CASSGGPLLTGELFF. CDR3 DNA: TGTGCCAGCAGTGGAGGGCCGTTGCTCACCGGGGAGCTGTTTTTT.

By sample share, this clone is medium-sized. The V call is TRBV11-2, the J call TRBJ2-5; D is uncertain. This CDR3 is 14 amino acids long. V lost 1 base, J lost 4 bases, and 10 bases lay in between. Germline CDR1 and CDR2: SGHAT and FQNNGV. CDR3 loop: CASSLGGSLETQYF. DNA for the CDR3: TGTGCCAGCAGCTTAGGTGGCAGCCTAGAGACCCAGTACTTC.

The chain carries TRBV27 and TRBJ1-6; D might be TRBD1 (5 bases). Trimming took 3 bases from V and 7 from J, leaving 16 bases between them. Germline V gives CDR1 MNHEY, CDR2 SMNVEV (reference sequence). The CDR3 has 16 amino acids. The CDR3 region has the DNA TGTGCCAGCAGTTTCCGGGGGGGGATGGGGAATTCACCCCTCCACTTT. Translating gives CASSFRGGMGNSPLHF.

The V gene is TRBV28, the J gene TRBJ2-2, with D possibly TRBD2 on 5 matching bases. The V and J ends lost 7 bases and 9 bases respectively, with 21 bases between them. CDR1 and CDR2 from the germline V gene are MDHEN and SYDVKM. The length of the CDR3 is 15 residues. CDR3 sequence: CASTQDRESSRELFF. The CDR3 nucleotides read TGTGCCAGCACCCAGGACCGGGAAAGCTCCCGGGAGCTGTTTTTT.

The chain uses TRBV19 and TRBJ1-5; 7 bases align to TRBD1. CDR1 LNHDA and CDR2 SQIVND come from the germline V gene (reference sequence). The CDR3 length is 15 residues. The trim removed 7 bases at V and 4 bases at J, leaving 10 bases unmatched. The CDR3 spells CASTTGGQPNQPQHF. The CDR3 region has the DNA TGTGCCAGTACCACCGGGGGACAGCCGAATCAGCCCCAGCATTTT.

This chain joins TRBV6-2 or TRBV6-3 and TRBJ1-1; the D gene is possibly TRBD1 (5 bases). This CDR3 is 16 amino acids long. CDR1 MNHEY and CDR2 SVGEGT come from the germline V gene. Deletions cut 2 bases from V and 0 bases from J, with 13 bases between. The CDR3 sequence: CASSYRRGDLNTEAFF. The CDR3 coding sequence is TGTGCCAGCAGTTACAGAAGGGGCGACTTGAACACTGAAGCTTTCTTT.

This clone was seen a few times. The chain uses TRBV12-3 or TRBV12-4 and TRBJ1-1; D possibly corresponds to TRBD1 (5 bases). The CDR3 sequence is 14 residues long. With 3 bases removed from V and 4 bases from J, the gap between germline ends came to 12 bases. CDR3 coding DNA: TGTGCCAGCAGTTTCGGGCAGGGAAGCACTGAAGCTTTCTTT. Translated: CASSFGQGSTEAFF.